This TCR beta chain was obtained from a study of Graves' ophthalmopathy and Graves' hyperthyroidism. Study-wide points: Most thyroid-expanded clonotypes exceeding 0.001 frequency were also found in blood.

Transcripts of RNA were the source for amplifying TCR beta CDR3 regions. First-round RT-PCR relied on HTBI primers, and a second-round multiplex PCR came next. TCRdb recomputed calls from the multiplex PCR reads with MiXCR, one row per CDR3 protein. The sample holds around 1,200,000 distinct CDR3 sequences, 35% to 40% seen once. With respect to this clonotype: Its matching antigen is unknown.

Patients in the hyperthyroidism group, adults aged 18 to 65, were newly diagnosed, under 2 months' duration. V was clipped by 5 bases and J by 8 bases, with 8 bases between them. Germline CDR1 SGHVS, CDR2 FQNEAQ. This CDR3 comprises 11 residues. V usage is TRBV7-8 and J usage is TRBJ2-3; D remains unclear. The sequenced material came from peripheral blood or thyroid tissue (not recorded which). The sequence came from an adult man with Graves' hyperthyroidism. The CDR3 loop reads CASSLDATQYF. In DNA, the CDR3 is TGTGCCAGCAGCCTGGACGCTACGCAGTATTTT.